A selection of T cell receptor beta chains follows, all from one sample in a study of CD8+ T cells in alopecia areata. TCRdb's table, derived via immunoSEQ multiplex PCR, lists solely in-frame clones and lacks some. This sample carries about 270,000 clones, 45% to 70% of them seen once, and the ten largest clones take roughly 0.93%. Sequenced material: CD4+ T cells sorted from blood, taken at approximately week 51, from a patient treated with tofacitinib. All receptors derive from a human donor with alopecia areata. CDR3s include the opening cysteine and the closing phenylalanine or tryptophan. A D gene is named only where the DNA matches it firmly. Expanded clones are given a class, and other clones once, few, many or no size at all.

J gene | V gene | clone size | D gene | CDR3 DNA | CDR3 protein
TRBJ2-2 | TRBV4-3 | - | - | TGCGCCAGCAGCCAAGTAGACGTTAGGATGATAACCGGGGAGCTGTTTTTT | CASSQVDVRMITGELFF
TRBJ1-2 | TRBV4-3 | few | - | TGCGCCAGCAGCCAAGAGTCCAGGCCAATGGGTGGCTACACCTTC | CASSQESRPMGGYTF
TRBJ1-5 | TRBV29-1 | - | - | TGCAGCGTTGCCGGGAACAATCAGCCCCAGCATTTT | CSVAGNNQPQHF
TRBJ2-2 | TRBV7-9 | once | - | TGTGCCATCTATCCTGGGGGACTCGGAAAGACCACCGGGGAGCTGTTTTTT | CAIYPGGLGKTTGELFF
TRBJ2-2 | TRBV4-3 | - | TRBD1 | TGCGCCAGCAGCCAAGACAGGGGGAATTTCGCGAACACCGGGGAGCTGTTTTTT | CASSQDRGNFANTGELFF
TRBJ1-6 | TRBV30 | - | - | TGTGCCTGGAGCCCCGGCTCAAATTCACCCCTCCACTTT | CAWSPGSNSPLHF
TRBJ2-3 | TRBV30 | - | - | TGTGCCTGGAGTCCAGGGCCAGATACGCAGTATTTT | CAWSPGPDTQYF
TRBJ1-4 | TRBV29-1 | - | TRBD1 | TGCAGCGTTGGGCCCGGGACAGGGAATGAAAAACTGTTTTTT | CSVGPGTGNEKLFF
TRBJ1-5 | TRBV2 | few | - | TGTGCCAGCAGTGAGACAGGAAATCAGCCCCAGCATTTT | CASSETGNQPQHF
TRBJ2-3 | TRBV29-1 | - | - | TGCAGCGTTGATCCGGACGCAGATACGCAGTATTTT | CSVDPDADTQYF
TRBJ2-7 | TRBV30 | - | - | TGTGCCTGGAGTGCTTCGGGCTACGAGCAGTACTTC | CAWSASGYEQYF
TRBJ2-1 | TRBV29-1 | few | - | TGCAGCTCTCAGGAAAGGGGGGCACGGCCCCAGTTCTTC | CSSQERGARPQFF
TRBJ1-2 | TRBV25-1 | - | - | TGTGCCAGCAAAGGAACAGGCCTCCAGGGGGGCTACACCTTC | CASKGTGLQGGYTF
TRBJ1-1 | TRBV4-3 | - | - | TGCGCCAGCAGCGCCAGGGACGGTCACACTGAAGCTTTCTTT | CASSARDGHTEAFF
TRBJ2-7 | TRBV18 | - | - | TGTGCCAGCTCACCACCGGGGGACTACGAGCAGTACTTC | CASSPPGDYEQYF
TRBJ2-3 | TRBV9 | - | TRBD2 | TGTGCCAGCAGCGTAGGAACCGGGGGGGACACAGATACGCAGTATTTT | CASSVGTGGDTDTQYF
TRBJ2-1 | TRBV20-1 | - | - | TGCAGTGCCCACAATGAGCAGTTCTTC | CSAHNEQFF
TRBJ2-1 | TRBV5-4 | few | TRBD2 | TGTGCCAGCAGCTTGGGACTAGCGGGCAATGAGCAGTTCTTC | CASSLGLAGNEQFF
TRBJ1-1 | TRBV29-1 | - | - | TGCAGCGTTGTGGTGGGGGTTACTGAAGCTTTCTTT | CSVVVGVTEAFF
TRBJ1-2 | TRBV19 | few | TRBD1 | TGTGCCAGTAGTCCCCAGGGGGATGGCTACACCTTC | CASSPQGDGYTF
TRBJ2-7 | TRBV4-2 | - | TRBD1 | TGTGCCAGCAGCCAAGACAGGGGGCCCAGCGAGCAGTACTTC | CASSQDRGPSEQYF
TRBJ2-3 | TRBV29-1 | - | TRBD2 | TGCAGCGTTCGAGGACTAGCGGGCGGCACAGATACGCAGTATTTT | CSVRGLAGGTDTQYF
TRBJ2-7 | TRBV5-1 | once | - | TGCGCCAGCACCTATGGGAGCTTCGGCGAGCAGTACTTC | CASTYGSFGEQYF
TRBJ1-3 | TRBV12-5 | - | - | TGTGCTAGCGCCGGGACGGCGACTGGAAACACCATATATTTT | CASAGTATGNTIYF
TRBJ1-6 | TRBV4-1 | - | - | TGCGCCAGCAGCGCAGGGAGGGGAGGGGCCAATTCACCCCTCCACTTT | CASSAGRGGANSPLHF
TRBJ1-2 | TRBV2 | - | TRBD1 | TGTGCCAGCAGTCCGATCACCGGGACAGCTAACTATGGCTACACCTTC | CASSPITGTANYGYTF
TRBJ1-2 | TRBV30 | - | - | TGTGCCTGGAGTGTACCCCTTCGACCGGGCTACACCTTC | CAWSVPLRPGYTF
TRBJ1-4 | TRBV25-1 | - | - | TGTGCCAGCAGCCGCCCTCCGGATGAAAAACTGTTTTTT | CASSRPPDEKLFF
TRBJ1-1 | TRBV9 | - | - | TGTGCCAGCAGCGTAGGGGGCTTGAAAAATACTGAAGCTTTCTTT | CASSVGGLKNTEAFF
TRBJ1-2 | TRBV5-1 | - | - | TGCGCCAGCAGCTTGGATAGGACCGCGGGCTACACCTTC | CASSLDRTAGYTF
TRBJ2-7 | TRBV29-1 | few | TRBD2 | TGCAGCGTTGATGGACTAGCAAACGAGCAGTACTTC | CSVDGLANEQYF
TRBJ2-5 | TRBV30 | - | - | TGTGCCTGGAGCTTGCTCCAGAGAGAGACCCAGTACTTC | CAWSLLQRETQYF
TRBJ2-1 | TRBV30 | - | - | TGTGCCTGGAGTGTAATCTTACAGGGACCCTACAATGAGCAGTTCTTC | CAWSVILQGPYNEQFF
TRBJ1-2 | TRBV29-1 | - | TRBD1 | TGCAGCGTTGCATTCGAGACAGGGTTAACTGGCTACACCTTC | CSVAFETGLTGYTF
TRBJ2-1 | TRBV30 | - | - | TGTGCCTGGAGTTTCGGCGGCCCGAAGAAGTTCTTC | CAWSFGGPKKFF
TRBJ1-1 | TRBV11-2 | - | - | TGTGCCAGCAGCTTAGTTCAACTCATGAACACTGAAGCTTTCTTT | CASSLVQLMNTEAFF
TRBJ2-1 | TRBV4-2 | few | - | TGTGCCAGCAGCCAAGATTGGGGGGAGCAGTTCTTC | CASSQDWGEQFF
TRBJ1-1 | TRBV30 | few | - | TGTGCCTGGAGCCCATCGAATGGTCGCGCTTTCTTT | CAWSPSNGRAFF
TRBJ2-3 | TRBV15 | - | - | TGTGCCACCAGCAGTGCCCCGAGAGATACGCAGTATTTT | CATSSAPRDTQYF
TRBJ1-2 | TRBV30 | few | - | TGTGCCTGGAGTGTACGACAGGTTGGGAACTATGGCTACACCTTC | CAWSVRQVGNYGYTF
TRBJ1-1 | TRBV29-1 | once | - | TGCAGCGGCCGAAGGGGAGTAGGAAACACTGAAGCTTTCTTT | CSGRRGVGNTEAFF
TRBJ1-4 | TRBV5-6 | - | - | TGTGCCAGCAGTATAGGATTTGCAACTAATGAAAAACTGTTTTTT | CASSIGFATNEKLFF
TRBJ1-4 | TRBV29-1 | - | - | TGCAGCGTTCTGGAGGGAGGTAATGAAAAACTGTTTTTT | CSVLEGGNEKLFF
TRBJ2-1 | TRBV30 | - | - | TGTGCCTGGAGTGTTGGGGGGTCGCACAATGAGCAGTTCTTC | CAWSVGGSHNEQFF
TRBJ1-1 | TRBV29-1 | - | - | TGCAGCGTCGTTGGGGAGGGGAACACTGAAGCTTTCTTT | CSVVGEGNTEAFF
TRBJ2-5 | TRBV6-5 | - | - | TGTGCCAGCAGTTACTCGCCGGCTTCTCAAGAGACCCAGTACTTC | CASSYSPASQETQYF
TRBJ1-1 | TRBV2 | - | - | TGTGCCAGCAGTGGGGCAGGACCTGAAGCTTTCTTT | CASSGAGPEAFF
TRBJ1-1 | TRBV6-5 | - | - | TGTGCCAGCAGTACAACAGCGAACACTGAAGCTTTCTTT | CASSTTANTEAFF
TRBJ2-1 | TRBV6-5 | - | - | TGTGCCAGCAGTTACTCGACAGGATCGAATGAGCAGTTCTTC | CASSYSTGSNEQFF
TRBJ2-7 | TRBV5-6 | once | - | TGTGCCAGCAGCTTGGGGTATCGGCAGGGTGGCGAGCAGTACTTC | CASSLGYRQGGEQYF
TRBJ1-1 | TRBV6-1 | - | - | TGTGCCAGCAGTGTACGGGGTGACACTGAAGCTTTCTTT | CASSVRGDTEAFF
TRBJ1-2 | TRBV30 | - | - | TGTGCCTGGAGGACATCAGCTAACTATGGCTACACCTTC | CAWRTSANYGYTF
TRBJ1-5 | TRBV2 | - | - | TGTGCCAGCAGTCCTAACAGGGGCAATCAGCCCCAGCATTTT | CASSPNRGNQPQHF
TRBJ1-5 | TRBV27 | - | - | TGTGCCAGCAGTTGGGGCAGGAACGAACAGCCCCAGCATTTT | CASSWGRNEQPQHF
TRBJ2-3 | TRBV10-3 | - | - | TGTGCCATCAGTGAGTCTGATCAGGGAAGGACAGATACGCAGTATTTT | CAISESDQGRTDTQYF
TRBJ1-2 | TRBV25-1 | - | - | TGTGCCAGCAGTCGACAGAGTGGTTATGGCTACACCTTC | CASSRQSGYGYTF